Following are 3 T cell receptor beta chains from one sample sequenced in a study of CD8 T cells in Susac syndrome. RNA in amounts of roughly 0.5 to 1 ug was reverse transcribed with random hexamers. A single record per CDR3 protein comes from TCRdb applying MiXCR to the immunoSEQ multiplex PCR reads. This sample yields roughly 250,000 distinct CDR3 sequences, of which approximately 95% are seen a single time; roughly 0.1% belongs to the top ten. Material: CD4+ T cells from PBMCs. These receptors came from a human donor with Susac syndrome.

V is TRBV7-3 and J is TRBJ2-1, with D possibly matching TRBD2 (5 bases). This CDR3 contains 14 residues. V was cut by 4 bases and J by 9 bases, with 16 bases left in between. The germline gives CDR1 SGHTA, CDR2 FQGTGA. CDR3 residues: CASSSEEKGGEQFF. The CDR3 DNA reads TGTGCCAGCAGCTCGGAGGAAAAAGGAGGTGAGCAGTTCTTC.

The genes are TRBV3-1 and TRBJ1-2; perhaps TRBD1 as D (6 bases). The CDR3 extends over 11 amino acids. The germline V gene has CDR1 LGHDT and CDR2 YNNKEL (reference sequence). V dropped 4 bases and J dropped 13 bases, with 13 bases sitting between them. Here the CDR3 reads CASSRGTTGTF. DNA of the CDR3: TGTGCCAGCAGCCGCGGGACAACGGGCACCTTC. The whole variable domain, filled in from reference TRBV3-1 and TRBJ1-2, reads DTAVSQTPKYLVTQMGNDKSIKCEQNLGHDTMYWYKQDSKKFLKIMFSYNNKELIINETVPNRFSPKSPDKAHLNLHINSLELGDSAVYFCASSRGTTGTFGSGTRLTVV.

The chain recombines TRBV28 with TRBJ2-7; no definite D call. V was trimmed by 3 bases and J by 2 bases, leaving 11 bases between them. Germline V gene lookup returns CDR1 MDHEN and CDR2 SYDVKM. The CDR3 has 14 amino acids. The CDR3 DNA reads TGTGCCAGCAGTTTCCCGCGTCCTACCTACGAGCAGTACTTC. This translates into CASSFPRPTYEQYF.